One sample yielded the 15 T cell receptor beta chains listed below, sequenced in a study of beta chain features in type 1 diabetes. The sequenced template was cDNA made from the entire isolated RNA. The repertoire was sequenced with immunoSEQ multiplex PCR; TCRdb's copy has only in-frame clones and lacks some. This repertoire shows 140,000 or so clones, more than 9% found once; its top ten account for around 1.2%. The sequenced sample consisted of naive CD4+ T cells from blood. All receptors come from a man aged 18 to 30 in good health.

V usage is TRBV14 and J usage is TRBJ2-7, with 7 nucleotides matching TRBD1. Germline V gene lookup returns CDR1 SGHDN and CDR2 FVKESK. This CDR3 contains 15 residues. With V trimmed by 4 bases and J by 0 bases, 6 bases remained unmatched. The CDR3 nucleotides are TGTGCCAGCAGCCGACAGGGCGGCGGCTCCTACGAGCAGTACTTC. Protein product: CASSRQGGGSYEQYF.

The J gene is TRBJ1-3, the V gene TRBV6-6; D is ambiguous. This CDR3 spans 16 amino acids. Deletions cut 6 bases from V and 0 bases from J, with 15 bases between. Germline values: CDR1 MNHNY, CDR2 SVGAGI (reference sequence). The CDR3 sequence: CASSLRAGVSGNTIYF. The DNA of the CDR3 is TGTGCCAGCAGCTTACGAGCTGGAGTCTCTGGAAACACCATATATTTT.

The chain uses TRBV28 and TRBJ2-1; maybe TRBD1 (6 bases). This CDR3 is built from 14 residues. V was clipped by 6 bases and J by 8 bases, with 17 bases between them. The germline CDR1 and CDR2 sequences are MDHEN and SYDVKM. CDR3 loop: CASRAGTLGDEQFF. CDR3 nucleotide sequence: TGTGCCAGCAGGGCCGGGACACTGGGGGATGAGCAGTTCTTC.

This clone was counted only a few times. The V and J genes are TRBV6-5 and TRBJ2-5; tentative D call: TRBD2 (7 bases). The germline gives CDR1 MNHEY, CDR2 SVGAGI. The CDR3 totals 14 residues. The V end lost 8 bases, the J end lost 7 bases, and 20 bases lay between the germline ends. The CDR3 loop reads CASLKPGGTGTQYF. In nucleotides, the CDR3 is TGTGCCAGCCTTAAACCGGGGGGCACGGGGACCCAGTACTTC.

V gene TRBV11-3 combines with J gene TRBJ1-1; unclear D gene. Germline V gene sequence: CDR1 SGHNT, CDR2 YENEEA. The ends were cut back, 5 bases at V and 2 bases at J, with 12 bases in the middle. CDR3 length equals 14 residues. This CDR3 is CASSRLRSNTEAFF. The CDR3 bases are TGTGCCAGCAGCCGTCTCCGGTCAAACACTGAAGCTTTCTTT.

This chain links TRBV4-2 with TRBJ2-1; D possibly corresponds to TRBD1 (6 bases). The CDR3 loop spans 16 amino acids. Germline V gene data show CDR1 as LGHNA and CDR2 as YNFKEQ. The V end was cut by 3 bases, the J end by 0 bases, with 12 bases between. The CDR3 nucleotides are TGTGCCAGCAGCCAGGAGGACAGAAGCTCCTACAATGAGCAGTTCTTC. Protein sequence: CASSQEDRSSYNEQFF.

The J gene is TRBJ2-7, the V gene TRBV6-5; D is perhaps TRBD1 (6 bases). The V and J ends lost 8 bases and 4 bases respectively, with 9 bases between them. This CDR3 spans 11 amino acids. In germline, CDR1 is MNHEY, CDR2 SVGAGI. The chain's CDR3 is CASQGPYEQYF. The CDR3 DNA reads as TGTGCCAGCCAGGGGCCATACGAGCAGTACTTC.

This clone was seen more than once but under ten times. This rearrangement joins TRBV15 to TRBJ1-3; D not resolved. CDR3 length: 17 amino acids. Germline CDR1 reads LNHNV; CDR2 reads YYDKDF (reference sequence). V was trimmed by 0 bases and J by 0 bases, leaving 12 bases between them. The CDR3 bases are TGTGCCACCAGCAGAGATCGGTGGCAGGTCTCTGGAAACACCATATATTTT. Translation: CATSRDRWQVSGNTIYF.

This clone was seen a handful of times. The chain recombines TRBV4-2 with TRBJ2-2; weak D call: TRBD2 (5 bases). Germline V gene data show CDR1 as LGHNA and CDR2 as YNFKEQ. V was trimmed by 2 bases and J by 4 bases, leaving 17 bases between them. The CDR3 runs 17 residues. The CDR3 DNA reads as TGTGCCAGCAGCCAAACTATGAATGCGGGCTTCACCGGGGAGCTGTTTTTT. It encodes CASSQTMNAGFTGELFF.

The V gene is TRBV9, the J gene TRBJ1-6; D possibly corresponds to TRBD1 (6 bases). Germline CDR1 reads SGDLS; CDR2 reads YYNGEE. The CDR3 consists of 14 residues. V lost 3 bases and J 10 bases, leaving 14 bases between the germline ends. The CDR3, as DNA: TGTGCCAGCAGCGGGACAGTTCAAGAATCACCCCTCCACTTT. This codes for CASSGTVQESPLHF. Drawing the rest from reference TRBV9 and TRBJ1-6, the complete variable domain is DSGVTQTPKHLITATGQRVTLRCSPRSGDLSVYWYQQSLDQGLQFLIQYYNGEERAKGNILERFSAQQFPDLHSELNLSSLELGDSALYFCASSGTVQESPLHFGNGTRLTVT.

In nucleotides, the CDR3 is TGTGCCAGCAGCTTCCGAGACACAGATACGCAGTATTTT. It codes for CASSFRDTDTQYF. The chain links TRBV7-9 to TRBJ2-3; no definite D call. Trimming removed 3 bases from V and 2 bases from J, with 6 bases in between. CDR3 size: 13 residues. Germline CDR1 reads SEHNR; CDR2 reads FQNEAQ (reference sequence).

This clone has just a few counts. The chain joins TRBV9 to TRBJ2-7, with D maybe TRBD1 (5 bases). Germline V gives CDR1 SGDLS, CDR2 YYNGEE. This CDR3 is 13 amino acids long. Deletions cut 0 bases from V and 5 bases from J, with 9 bases between. CDR3 sequence reads: CASSVGPRDEQYF. The CDR3 DNA reads as TGTGCCAGCAGCGTAGGCCCCAGGGACGAGCAGTACTTC.

This clone was seen only a few times. This chain connects TRBV5-1 to TRBJ2-1; weak D call: TRBD2 (5 bases). Germline assignment: CDR1 SGHRS and CDR2 YFSETQ. The ends were cut back, 6 bases at V and 1 base at J, with 14 bases in the middle. The CDR3 spans 15 residues. CDR3 region: CASIPLTGSYNEQFF. The CDR3 coding sequence is TGCGCCAGCATTCCTCTTACGGGGTCCTACAATGAGCAGTTCTTC.

The chain carries TRBV7-2 and TRBJ1-2; the match to TRBD1 covers 7 bases. Germline CDR1 is SGHTA and CDR2 is FQGNSA. After removal of 8 bases from V and 3 bases from J, the junction contained 6 bases not matched to a gene. This CDR3 region has 13 residues. As DNA, the CDR3 is TGTGCCAGCGGGTCCGGGACAGACTATGGCTACACCTTC. This codes for CASGSGTDYGYTF.

This clone was seen a handful of times. The chain recombines TRBV12-5 with TRBJ1-5, with D uncertain. The germline V and J ends were trimmed by 6 bases and 5 bases, with 8 bases remaining between them. Germline CDR1 and CDR2: LGHNT and FRNRAP. There are 12 residues in the CDR3. CDR3 DNA sequence: TGTGCTAGTGGCCCAACAGATCAGCCCCAGCATTTT. It encodes CASGPTDQPQHF.